This T cell receptor (beta chain) was profiled in a study of CD8 T cells in Susac syndrome. Overall study context: Patients with Susac syndrome had blood drawn and were at that point therapy-naive, on corticosteroids, or on intravenous immunoglobulin alone.

As regards this clonotype: The target antigen is unknown.

After extraction with the RNeasy kit, 0.5 to 1 ug of the RNA was reverse transcribed using random hexamers. The CDR3 of TCR beta was amplified by immunoSEQ multiplex PCR across 54 Vbeta and 13 Jbeta. Via MiXCR, TCRdb re-called the immunoSEQ multiplex PCR reads, giving one row per CDR3 protein. The sample has about 240,000 distinct CDR3 sequences; approximately 95% are singletons. Points from the study as a whole: Clonal expansion was absent from the CD4+ T cell repertoires in Susac syndrome.

Germline V gene sequence: CDR1 DFQATT, CDR2 SNEGSKA (reference sequence). CDR3 length equals 14 residues. V was cut by 6 bases and J by 0 bases, with 12 bases left in between. The receptor comes from a human donor with Susac syndrome. The V gene is TRBV20-1, the J gene TRBJ1-5; the D gene is possibly TRBD1 (6 bases). Sequenced material: CD4+ T cells from PBMCs. CDR3 residues: CSAHREGSNQPQHF. Written as DNA, the CDR3 is TGCAGTGCGCACAGGGAGGGTAGCAATCAGCCCCAGCATTTT.